These 5 T cell receptor beta chains originate from one sample sequenced in a study of shared clonotypes between healthy human individuals. Clones were sequenced by immunoSEQ multiplex PCR, and TCRdb holds only the in-frame ones, with some missing. Of millions of clones listed, 95% are singletons. Sequencing input: naive CD4+ T cells sorted from blood. Noted subset: CD45RA+ positively selected. The receptors stem from a man between 18 and 29 years old in good health.

V is TRBV5-1 and J is TRBJ2-5; the match to TRBD2 covers 7 bases. Germline V gene sequence: CDR1 SGHRS, CDR2 YFSETQ. The CDR3 consists of 13 residues. After removal of 8 bases from V and 9 bases from J, the junction contained 13 bases not matched to a gene. Written as DNA, the CDR3 is TGCGCCAGTGCCCTCGGGGGGTCGGGGGCCCAGTACTTC. Its translation: CASALGGSGAQYF.

This rearrangement joins TRBV18 to TRBJ2-3; possibly TRBD2 for D (5 bases). Germline V gene data show CDR1 as KGHSH and CDR2 as LQKENI. V lost 3 bases, J lost 2 bases, and 9 bases lay in between. The CDR3 sequence is 14 residues long. This chain's CDR3 is CASSPPTTTDTQYF. The DNA of the CDR3 is TGTGCCAGCTCACCCCCGACTACCACAGATACGCAGTATTTT.

This chain links TRBV7-2 with TRBJ2-5, with 8 bases matching TRBD2. This CDR3 comprises 16 residues. Germline CDR1 reads SGHTA; CDR2 reads FQGNSA. With 5 bases clipped from V and 2 bases from J, the junction kept 10 bases outside the gene matches. CDR3 residues: CASSQDSGAGQETQYF. The CDR3 bases are TGTGCCAGCAGCCAAGATAGCGGGGCCGGACAAGAGACCCAGTACTTC.

This sequence joins TRBV7-9 and TRBJ2-7, with unresolved D. CDR1 SEHNR and CDR2 FQNEAQ come from the germline V gene (reference sequence). The CDR3 is made up of 12 amino acids. V was clipped by 3 bases and J by 3 bases, with 6 bases between them. The CDR3, as DNA: TGTGCCAGCAGCTTTCAGAACTACGAGCAGTACTTC. The encoded protein is CASSFQNYEQYF.

V gene TRBV28 combines with J gene TRBJ2-5; D is perhaps TRBD2 (5 bases). The CDR3 length is 16 residues. Trimming pared 7 bases from V and 5 bases from J, leaving 23 bases between. Germline loops: CDR1 MDHEN, CDR2 SYDVKM. CDR3 DNA sequence: TGTGCCAGCACACCCGCCAGTTTGGACTTAGTGGAGACCCAGTACTTC. Translation gives CASTPASLDLVETQYF. Full variable domain (remainder filled in from reference TRBV28 and TRBJ2-5): DVKVTQSSRYLVKRTGEKVFLECVQDMDHENMFWYRQDPGLGLRLIYFSYDVKMKEKGDIPEGYSVSREKKERFSLILESASTNQTSMYLCASTPASLDLVETQYFGPGTRLLVL.